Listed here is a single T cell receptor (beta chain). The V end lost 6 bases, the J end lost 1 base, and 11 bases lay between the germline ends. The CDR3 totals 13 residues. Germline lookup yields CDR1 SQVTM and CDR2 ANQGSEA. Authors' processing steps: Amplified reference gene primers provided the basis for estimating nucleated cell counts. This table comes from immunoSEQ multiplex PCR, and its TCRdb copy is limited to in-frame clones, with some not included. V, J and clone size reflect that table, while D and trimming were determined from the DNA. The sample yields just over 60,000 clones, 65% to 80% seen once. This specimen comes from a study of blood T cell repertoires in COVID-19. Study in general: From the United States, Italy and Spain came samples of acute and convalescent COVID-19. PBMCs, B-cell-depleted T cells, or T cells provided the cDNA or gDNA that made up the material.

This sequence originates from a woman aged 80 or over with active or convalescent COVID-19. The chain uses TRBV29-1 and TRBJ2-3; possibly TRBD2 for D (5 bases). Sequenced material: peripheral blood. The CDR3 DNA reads TGCAGCGTAAGCCCCGGGGGCACAGATACGCAGTATTTT. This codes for CSVSPGGTDTQYF.